This entry is about one TCR beta chain. Since a much larger clone is just one base distant, this may be a read error. This record belongs to a study of tumor and adjacent non-tumor tissue in lung cancer. Three rounds of nested PCR, following a modified ARM-PCR protocol, produced the TCRbeta library. TCRdb re-analysed the multiplex PCR reads in MiXCR, keeping a single row per CDR3 protein. This table holds just over 200,000 distinct CDR3 sequences, less than 80% found once. Per the germline V gene, CDR1 is DFQATT and CDR2 is SNEGSKA (reference sequence). This CDR3 contains 13 residues. This sample's RNA came from whole unsorted tissue.

This receptor was obtained from a man aged 55 to 69 with non-small cell lung cancer. Sequenced input: lung tumor tissue. This chain joins TRBV20-1 and TRBJ2-1; tentatively, D is TRBD1 or TRBD2 (5 bases each). The DNA of the CDR3 is TGCAGTGCTCTAGAGGGGATATACAATGAGCACTTCTTC. This codes for CSALEGIYNEHFF.